This T cell receptor (beta chain) was found in a study of response to subunit inactivated influenza vaccine. MiXCR was run by TCRdb on the RT-PCR reads, yielding one entry per CDR3 protein. The data contain approximately 500,000 distinct CDR3 sequences, 13% to 15% of them singletons. Findings and caveats of the study: Few new T cells, the authors suggested, are recruited by each seasonal influenza vaccination.

The CDR3 has 14 amino acids. V was cut by 10 bases and J by 6 bases, with 21 bases left in between. With respect to this clonotype: Its antigen is still unknown.

The chain couples TRBV12-3 or TRBV12-4 to TRBJ1-2; the D is unclear. The TCR was taken from a man between 45 and 60 years old who received an inactivated influenza vaccine. The material sequenced was PBMCs from blood, taken 12 days after vaccination. The CDR3: CATTRSTSGDGYTF. CDR3 coding DNA: TGTGCCACCACCCGGAGCACCTCCGGGGATGGCTACACCTTC.